A single sample gave rise to the 7 T cell receptor beta chains below, sequenced in a study of T cell repertoires in aging, cancer and after chemotherapy. TRB rearrangements spanning V, D and J were amplified using mixed TRB-A/B primers. One entry per CDR3 protein results from TCRdb running MiXCR on the multiplex PCR reads. The data show 9,500 or so distinct CDR3 sequences, with 25% to 40% seen just once and about 2.8% held by the top ten. Peripheral blood genomic DNA, not sorted cells or RNA, was the template. Sequences were obtained from blood. Receptors originate from a human donor in good health.

The V gene is TRBV19, the J gene TRBJ1-3; D gene unclear. V was pared by 11 bases and J by 4 bases, with 15 bases between. Germline V gives CDR1 LNHDA, CDR2 SQIVND (reference sequence). The CDR3 length is 13 residues. In DNA, the CDR3 is TGTGCCGGTTCCTGGTTGGGGGGAAACACCATATATTTT. Its translation: CAGSWLGGNTIYF.

The chain recombines TRBV18 with TRBJ2-7, with D unclear. V shed 6 bases and J shed 0 bases, with 12 bases lying between them. CDR1 and CDR2 (germline): KGHSH, LQKENI. This CDR3 spans 14 amino acids. The DNA of the CDR3 is TGTGCCAGCTCCGCCGGGTCCAGCTCCTACGAGCAGTACTTC. It specifies CASSAGSSSYEQYF.

The CDR3 DNA is TGTGCTCTCAGGGCTATTTCCTACGAGCAGTACTTC. Translation gives CALRAISYEQYF. V gene TRBV30 combines with J gene TRBJ2-7, with a tentative D call TRBD1 (5 bases). The germline CDR1 and CDR2 sequences are GTSNPN and SVGIG (reference sequence). CDR3 length equals 12 residues.

This clonotype has just a few counts. The gene calls are TRBV6-2 or TRBV6-3 and TRBJ1-4; D remains ambiguous. V was trimmed by 4 bases and J by 5 bases, leaving 14 bases between them. From germline, CDR1 is MNHEY and CDR2 SVGEGT. This CDR3 has 15 amino acids. The CDR3 bases are TGTGCCAGCAGTTGGCAGTCCTTAGGGAATGAAAAACTGTTTTTT. It translates to CASSWQSLGNEKLFF.

This chain connects TRBV20-1 to TRBJ1-2, with 10 bases that match TRBD1. The CDR3 sequence is 12 residues long. V lost 6 bases to trimming and J lost 4 bases; unmatched junction nucleotides: 2. Germline loops: CDR1 DFQATT, CDR2 SNEGSKA (reference sequence). CDR3 coding DNA: TGCAGTGCGAGGACAGGGGGCTATGGCTACACCTTC. It yields the protein CSARTGGYGYTF.

In this sample, this clonotype turned up a few times. The chain employs TRBV5-4 and TRBJ2-3, with D unresolved. The germline V and J ends were trimmed by 0 bases and 3 bases, with 8 bases remaining between them. The CDR3 is made up of 14 amino acids. CDR1 SGHNT and CDR2 YYREEE come from the germline V gene (reference sequence). Here the CDR3 reads CASSLAGGTDTQYF. Here the CDR3 DNA reads TGTGCCAGCAGCTTGGCGGGTGGGACAGATACGCAGTATTTT.

This clonotype occurred once. The CDR3 loop is CSALGLGANYGYTF. CDR3 in DNA: TGCAGCGCGCTAGGCTTGGGGGCGAACTATGGCTACACCTTC. The chain combines TRBV29-1 with TRBJ1-2; possibly TRBD1 for D (6 bases). This CDR3 spans 14 amino acids. CDR1 and CDR2 (germline): SQVTM, ANQGSEA. V was trimmed by 7 bases and J by 2 bases, leaving 17 bases between them.